The clone carrying this TCR beta chain came up a few times. Its target is not known. The data were obtained in a study of T cells after yellow fever vaccination. For the study at large: Those fractions that held only low numbers of cells were prepared using the SMART-Seq v4 Ultra Low Input RNA kit.

TCRdb ran MiXCR on the 5' RACE reads and lists one entry per CDR3 protein. The table records 300,000 to 350,000 distinct CDR3 sequences, almost 4% of them present only once. Study findings and constraints: The study re-detected most primary-vaccination clones after the booster (approximately 96% CD4, roughly 91% CD8).

Material: PBMCs, obtained 5 days after the yellow fever booster vaccination. This TCR derives from a man between 18 and 29 years old who received the YFV17D yellow fever vaccine.

This chain's CDR3 is CASSEARSGTEAFF. DNA for the CDR3: TGCGCCAGCAGTGAGGCTCGTTCGGGCACTGAAGCTTTCTTT. V and J are TRBV10-2 and TRBJ1-1; D is ambiguous. Germline V gene sequence: CDR1 WSHSY, CDR2 SAAADI. The ends were cut back, 2 bases at V and 4 bases at J, with 11 bases in the middle. There are 14 residues in the CDR3.